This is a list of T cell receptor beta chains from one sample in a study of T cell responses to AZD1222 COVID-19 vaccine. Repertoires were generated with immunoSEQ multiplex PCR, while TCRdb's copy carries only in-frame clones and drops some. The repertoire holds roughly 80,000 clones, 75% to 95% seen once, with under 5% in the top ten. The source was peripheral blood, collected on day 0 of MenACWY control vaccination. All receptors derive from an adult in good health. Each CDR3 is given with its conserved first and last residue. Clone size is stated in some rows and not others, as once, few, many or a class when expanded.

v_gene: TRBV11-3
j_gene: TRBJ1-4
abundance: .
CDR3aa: CASSLGLSATEKLFF

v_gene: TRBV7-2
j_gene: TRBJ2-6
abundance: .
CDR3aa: CASSLGGAGANVLTF

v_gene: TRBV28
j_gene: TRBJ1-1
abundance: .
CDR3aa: CASSTGPTEAFF

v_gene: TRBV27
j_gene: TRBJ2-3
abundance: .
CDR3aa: CASSSGTGPTDTQYF

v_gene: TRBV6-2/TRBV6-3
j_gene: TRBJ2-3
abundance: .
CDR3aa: CASTPGLADTDTQYF

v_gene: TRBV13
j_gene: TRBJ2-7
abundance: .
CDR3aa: CASSPSGQVTYEQYF

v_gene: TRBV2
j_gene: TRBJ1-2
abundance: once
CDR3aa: CASRSGGTNYGYTF

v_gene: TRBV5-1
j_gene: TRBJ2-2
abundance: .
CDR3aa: CASSAGLAIGELFF

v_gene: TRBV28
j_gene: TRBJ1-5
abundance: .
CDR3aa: CASPPKGGWSNQPQHF

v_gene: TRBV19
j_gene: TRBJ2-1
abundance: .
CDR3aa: CASSPPSGSLYNEQFF

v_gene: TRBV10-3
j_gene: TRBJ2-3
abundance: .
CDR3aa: CAISYDRGSTDTQYF

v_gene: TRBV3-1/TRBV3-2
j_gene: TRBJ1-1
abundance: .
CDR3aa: CASSLSTDFKAFF

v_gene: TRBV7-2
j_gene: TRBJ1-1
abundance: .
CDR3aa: CASSLHLQLNTEAFF

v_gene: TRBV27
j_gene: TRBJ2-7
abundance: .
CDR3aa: CASSLFGRDQDEQYF

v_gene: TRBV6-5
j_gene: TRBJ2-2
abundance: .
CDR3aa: CASSYSRGTGELFF

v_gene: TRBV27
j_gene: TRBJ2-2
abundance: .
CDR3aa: CASTDSDGLTGELFF

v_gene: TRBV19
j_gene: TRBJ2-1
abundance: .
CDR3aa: CASTREWLRDEQFF

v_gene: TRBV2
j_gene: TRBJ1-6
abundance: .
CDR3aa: CASRADRSSYNSPLHF

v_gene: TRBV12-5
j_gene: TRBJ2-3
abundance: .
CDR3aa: CASLLAGTDTQYF

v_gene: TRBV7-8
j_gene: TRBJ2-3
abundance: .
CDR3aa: CASGAVESYTDTQYF

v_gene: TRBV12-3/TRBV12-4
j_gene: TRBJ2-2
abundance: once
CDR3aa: CASSLQSGELFF

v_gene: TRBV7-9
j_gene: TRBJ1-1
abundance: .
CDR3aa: CASSSSRAPNTEAFF

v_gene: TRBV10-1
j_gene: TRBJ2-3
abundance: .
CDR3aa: CASSSQGTDTQYF

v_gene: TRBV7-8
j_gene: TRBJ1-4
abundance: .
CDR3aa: CASSLASADRVMFF

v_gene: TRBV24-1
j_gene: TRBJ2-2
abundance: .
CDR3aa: CATSEPESTNTGELFF

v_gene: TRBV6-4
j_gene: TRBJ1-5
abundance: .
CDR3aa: CASSVGDYLLQGQPQHF

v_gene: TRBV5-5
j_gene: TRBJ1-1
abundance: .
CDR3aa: CASSLGGFRTEAFF

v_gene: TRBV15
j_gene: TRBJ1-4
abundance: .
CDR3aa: CATTEGTGLEKLFF

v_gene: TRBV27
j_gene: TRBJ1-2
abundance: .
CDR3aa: CASSLIGQGAGYTF

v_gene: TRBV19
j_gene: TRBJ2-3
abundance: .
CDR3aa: CASSIGGSDTQYF

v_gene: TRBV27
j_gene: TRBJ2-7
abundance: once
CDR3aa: CASSRDFKASYEQYF

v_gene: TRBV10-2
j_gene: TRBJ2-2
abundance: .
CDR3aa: CASSEFLAGELFF

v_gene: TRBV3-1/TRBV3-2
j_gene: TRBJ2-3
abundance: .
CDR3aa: CASSQVSSTQYF

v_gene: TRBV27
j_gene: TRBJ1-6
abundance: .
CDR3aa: CASSLPGGDSPLHF

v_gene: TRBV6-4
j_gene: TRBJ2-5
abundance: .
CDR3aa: CARDRGRETQYF

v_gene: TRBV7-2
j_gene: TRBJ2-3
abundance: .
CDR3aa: CASSPGGGRSDTQYF